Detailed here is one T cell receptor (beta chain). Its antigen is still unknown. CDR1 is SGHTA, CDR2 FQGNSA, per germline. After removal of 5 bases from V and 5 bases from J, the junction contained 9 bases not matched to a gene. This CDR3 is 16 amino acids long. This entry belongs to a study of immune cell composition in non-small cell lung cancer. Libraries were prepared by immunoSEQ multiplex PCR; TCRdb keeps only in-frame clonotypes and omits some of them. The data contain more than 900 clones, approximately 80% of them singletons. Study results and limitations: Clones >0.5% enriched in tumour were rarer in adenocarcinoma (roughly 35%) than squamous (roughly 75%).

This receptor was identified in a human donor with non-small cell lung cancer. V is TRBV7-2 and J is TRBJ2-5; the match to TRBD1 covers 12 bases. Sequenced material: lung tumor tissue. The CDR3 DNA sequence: TGTGCCAGCAGCCCTGGGACAGGGGGCGTTGGGGAGACCCAGTACTTC. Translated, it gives CASSPGTGGVGETQYF.